This T cell receptor beta chain was obtained from a study of shared clonotypes between healthy human individuals. Study-wide results and limits: Donor scarcity curtailed the genetic and exposure-history diversity represented herein.

Concerning this clone itself: Its antigen is unknown.

The material for each subset, its genomic DNA, was split evenly across several immunoSEQ plates. TCRdb's table, derived via immunoSEQ multiplex PCR, lists solely in-frame clones and lacks some. The sample includes over 400,000 clones, approximately 82% of them seen just once. Every one of the donors was a Caucasian adult that lived in Nashville, Tennessee. In unsorted samples, genomic DNA was obtained using roughly 99 million PBMCs. Specimen: PBMCs. The TCR was taken from a woman aged 40 to 50 in good health. Some clones in this sample may be carry-over from other donors' samples.

The CDR3 bases are TGTGCCAGCAGTTTATCATACCACAATGAGCAGTTCTTC. It encodes CASSLSYHNEQFF. This chain uses TRBV27 with TRBJ2-1; no clear D gene. This CDR3 has 13 amino acids. The V end was cut by 0 bases, the J end by 5 bases, with 5 bases between. From germline, CDR1 is MNHEY and CDR2 SMNVEV (reference sequence).